In its sample, the clone carrying this TCR beta chain was seen once. The antigen is unknown. Germline V CDR1 and CDR2: MNHEY, SVGEGT. This CDR3 comprises 13 residues. Trimming left V 4 bases short and J 5 bases short, with 11 bases between. Treatment noted: 15 to 20 received Ad26.COV2.S at low or high dose, single or two shots; five or six received placebo; per-sample allocation not given. Collection of the samples took place on day 63 after the first injection of vaccine or placebo. An adult aged 18-55 years in Boston served as the donor. Vaccination employed an Ad26 vector expressing the Wuhan-strain SARS-CoV-2 spike. This record belongs to a study of Ad26.COV2.S vaccination and SARS-CoV-2 variants. Study at large: Ad26.COV2.S, an intramuscular injection, was given once or twice 56 days apart. Study observations and caveats: CD8+ and CD4+ T cells specific for spike reportedly responded with substantial breadth after vaccination.

The protocol was immunoSEQ multiplex PCR, while the TCRdb copy is restricted to in-frame clones and leaves out a portion. The sample has 350,000 to 500,000 clones, roughly 90% seen once. The rearrangement links TRBV6-2 or TRBV6-3 to TRBJ2-5; possible D gene TRBD1, 6 bases. This sample comprised peripheral blood, obtained in a trial of Ad26.COV2.S vaccine versus placebo. The origin of this receptor is a person between 18 and 60 years old who received the Ad26.COV2.S COVID-19 vaccine or a placebo. CDR3 coding DNA: TGTGCCAGCAGTTTGCACAGGGATGAGACCCAGTACTTC. This translates into CASSLHRDETQYF.